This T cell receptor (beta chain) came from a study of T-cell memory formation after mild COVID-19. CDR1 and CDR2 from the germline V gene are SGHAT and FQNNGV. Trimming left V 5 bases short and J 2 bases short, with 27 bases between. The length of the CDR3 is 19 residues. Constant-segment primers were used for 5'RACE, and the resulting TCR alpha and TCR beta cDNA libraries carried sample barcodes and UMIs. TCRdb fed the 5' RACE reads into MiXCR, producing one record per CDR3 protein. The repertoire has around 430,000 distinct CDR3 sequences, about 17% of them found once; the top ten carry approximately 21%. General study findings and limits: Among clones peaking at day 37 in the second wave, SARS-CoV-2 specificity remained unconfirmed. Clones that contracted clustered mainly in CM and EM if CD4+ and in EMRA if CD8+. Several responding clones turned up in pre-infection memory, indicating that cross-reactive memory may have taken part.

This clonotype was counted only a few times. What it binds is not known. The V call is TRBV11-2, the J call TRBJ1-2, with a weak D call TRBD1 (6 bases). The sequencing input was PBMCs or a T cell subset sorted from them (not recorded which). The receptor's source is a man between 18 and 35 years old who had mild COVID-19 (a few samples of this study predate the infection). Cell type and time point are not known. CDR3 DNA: TGTGCCAGCAGCCCGGCGGGTGGGCAGGGGCTGGGGTTGAACTATGGCTACACCTTC. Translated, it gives CASSPAGGQGLGLNYGYTF.